This T cell receptor beta chain was found in a study of T cells in Graves' hyperthyroidism and ophthalmopathy. Findings and limits, study-wide: A model of 13 V-J pairs discriminated ophthalmopathy from stable hyperthyroidism.

Germline lookup yields CDR1 GTSNPN and CDR2 SVGIG (reference sequence). The CDR3 runs 14 residues. The V end lost 0 bases, the J end lost 0 bases, and 8 bases lay between the germline ends. Amplification of TCR beta CDR3 regions used RNA as the template. With the HTBI primer set, the TCR CDR3 went through a first round of RT-PCR. TCRdb used MiXCR to reprocess the multiplex PCR reads, holding one entry per CDR3 protein. This repertoire shows about 570,000 distinct CDR3 sequences, about 43% found once; its top ten account for 15% to 20%. Turning to this clonotype: Its antigen is not known.

Input material: peripheral blood or thyroid tissue (not recorded which). The TCR sequence derives from an adult woman with Graves' disease, either hyperthyroidism or ophthalmopathy (not recorded which). The chain has TRBV30 and TRBJ1-1; the D is unclear. As DNA, the CDR3 is TGTGCCTGGAGTGTAAGTATCATGAACACTGAAGCTTTCTTT. Amino acid sequence: CAWSVSIMNTEAFF.